A single sample is the source of the 11 T cell receptor beta chains below, sequenced in a study of T cell clonotyping in hematopoietic cell transplantation. The time point denotes: recipient sample about 28 days before transplant, after cytoreduction. The assay was immunoSEQ multiplex PCR, and TCRdb's table has in-frame clones only and misses some. The sample consists of approximately 42,000 clones, roughly 85% of them appearing once. This material consisted of peripheral blood mononuclear cells, taken before stem cell transplant. The receptors here all came from a man aged 55 to 70 with acute myeloid leukemia. Some clones in this sample may be carry-over from other donors' samples.

The V gene is TRBV20-1, the J gene TRBJ2-7; D tentatively fits TRBD1 or TRBD2 (6 bases each). CDR1 and CDR2 (germline): DFQATT, SNEGSKA (reference sequence). The V and J ends lost 6 bases and 5 bases respectively, with 11 bases between them. The CDR3 is 11 residues long. As DNA, the CDR3 is TGCAGTGCAAGGGGGGCCCACGAGCAGTACTTC. Translating gives CSARGAHEQYF.

The V and J genes are TRBV6-5 and TRBJ1-1; D is uncertain. Per the germline V gene, CDR1 is MNHEY and CDR2 is SVGAGI. V dropped 6 bases and J dropped 3 bases, with 5 bases sitting between them. The CDR3 runs to 11 residues. The CDR3 loop is CASSRDTEAFF. The CDR3, as DNA: TGTGCCAGCAGCAGAGACACTGAAGCTTTCTTT.

This chain uses TRBV6-5 with TRBJ1-5; D remains unclear. With 3 bases removed from V and 0 bases from J, the gap between germline ends came to 9 bases. Per the germline V gene, CDR1 is MNHEY and CDR2 is SVGAGI. This CDR3 has 15 residues. CDR3 region: CASSYGHGSNQPQHF. CDR3 DNA sequence: TGTGCCAGCAGTTATGGGCACGGTAGCAATCAGCCCCAGCATTTT.

V gene TRBV7-2 combines with J gene TRBJ2-2; TRBD2 aligns across 7 bases. The CDR3 totals 13 residues. Germline assignment: CDR1 SGHTA and CDR2 FQGNSA. Trimming removed 6 bases from V and 5 bases from J; junction bases left unmatched: 3. The CDR3 nucleotides are TGTGCCAGCAGGGGGGGGAGAACCGGGGAGCTGTTTTTT. Encoded protein: CASRGGRTGELFF.

The chain combines TRBV30 with TRBJ1-2; D gene uncertain. This CDR3 is 15 amino acids long. Trimming removed 4 bases at V and 4 bases at J, with 19 bases between. Germline V gene data show CDR1 as GTSNPN and CDR2 as SVGIG (reference sequence). CDR3 sequence: CAWTEDLQTPYGYTF. Here the CDR3 DNA reads TGTGCCTGGACCGAGGACTTACAGACTCCCTATGGCTACACCTTC.

The chain has TRBV4-1 and TRBJ1-4, with unresolved D. Germline V gives CDR1 MGHRA, CDR2 YSYEKL. Trimming cost V 0 bases and J 0 bases, with 11 bases left between them. CDR3 length: 17 residues. The CDR3 loop reads CASSQETGRATNEKLFF. DNA for the CDR3: TGCGCCAGCAGCCAAGAGACGGGGAGGGCAACTAATGAAAAACTGTTTTTT.

This clone was observed once. The chain is built from TRBV25-1 and TRBJ2-7; the D is unclear. Trimming stripped 4 bases from V and 1 base from J, with 5 bases between. CDR1 and CDR2 (germline): MGHDK, SYGVNS. CDR3 size: 12 residues. CDR3 DNA sequence: TGTGCCAGCAGTGTGAATTCCTACGAGCAGTACTTC. It encodes CASSVNSYEQYF.

CDR3 DNA sequence: TGTGCCAGCAGCTTTGACGGACAAAGCTACGAGCAGTACTTC. This sequence encodes CASSFDGQSYEQYF. The chain employs TRBV7-9 and TRBJ2-7; weak D call: TRBD1 (5 bases). The CDR3 is 14 amino acids. Germline V gives CDR1 SEHNR, CDR2 FQNEAQ (reference sequence). The V gene lost 3 bases and the J gene lost 3 bases, with 12 bases spanning the gap.

The chain uses TRBV30 and TRBJ1-2; D possibly corresponds to TRBD1 (5 bases). Trimming removed 3 bases at V and 6 bases at J, with 11 bases between. The CDR3 extends over 12 amino acids. CDR1 and CDR2 from the germline V gene are GTSNPN and SVGIG (reference sequence). CDR3 in DNA: TGTGCCTGGAGCGCAGACAGCGATGGCTACACCTTC. Its translation is CAWSADSDGYTF.

The chain joins TRBV19 to TRBJ2-7; TRBD1 matches at 11 bases. The junction had 3 bases not matched to a gene; V was cut back by 2 bases and J by 3 bases. Germline-derived CDR1 and CDR2 are LNHDA and SQIVND (reference sequence). The CDR3 is made up of 15 amino acids. CDR3 sequence: CASSIRDRGFYEQYF. The CDR3, as DNA: TGTGCCAGTAGTATAAGGGACAGGGGGTTCTACGAGCAGTACTTC.

The J gene is TRBJ1-1, the V gene TRBV6-6; tentative D call: TRBD1 (6 bases). The germline V gene encodes CDR1 MNHNY and CDR2 SVGAGI (reference sequence). Trimming removed 4 bases from V and 0 bases from J, with 12 bases in between. The CDR3 is 15 residues long. The CDR3 sequence: CASSSWDTLNTEAFF. The DNA of the CDR3 is TGTGCCAGCAGTTCCTGGGACACTCTGAACACTGAAGCTTTCTTT.